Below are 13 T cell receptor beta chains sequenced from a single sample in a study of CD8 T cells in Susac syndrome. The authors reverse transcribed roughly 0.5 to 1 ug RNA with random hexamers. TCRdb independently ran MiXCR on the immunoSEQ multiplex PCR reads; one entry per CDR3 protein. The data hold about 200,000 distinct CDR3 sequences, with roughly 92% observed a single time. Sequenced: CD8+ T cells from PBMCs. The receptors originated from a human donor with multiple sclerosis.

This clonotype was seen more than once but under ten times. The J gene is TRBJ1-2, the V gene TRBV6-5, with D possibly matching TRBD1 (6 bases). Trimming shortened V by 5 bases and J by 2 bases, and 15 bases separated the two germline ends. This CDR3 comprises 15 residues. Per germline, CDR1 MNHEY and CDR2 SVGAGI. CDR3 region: CASSQSGTTNYGYTF. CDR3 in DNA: TGTGCCAGCAGTCAGTCCGGGACAACCAACTATGGCTACACCTTC.

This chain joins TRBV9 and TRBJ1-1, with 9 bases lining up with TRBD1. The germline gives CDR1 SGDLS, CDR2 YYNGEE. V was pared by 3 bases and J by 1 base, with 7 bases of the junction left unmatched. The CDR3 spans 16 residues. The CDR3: CASSGDRGWRNTEAFF. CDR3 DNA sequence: TGTGCCAGCAGCGGTGACAGGGGGTGGAGGAACACTGAAGCTTTCTTT.

CDR3: CASSVFGGTDTQYF. CDR3 sequence (DNA): TGTGCCAGCAGCGTATTTGGGGGGACAGATACGCAGTATTTT. The rearrangement joins TRBV9 to TRBJ2-3; D may be TRBD2 (6 bases). The CDR3 length is 14 residues. Trimming removed 1 base at V and 3 bases at J, with 9 bases between. Per germline, CDR1 SGDLS and CDR2 YYNGEE.

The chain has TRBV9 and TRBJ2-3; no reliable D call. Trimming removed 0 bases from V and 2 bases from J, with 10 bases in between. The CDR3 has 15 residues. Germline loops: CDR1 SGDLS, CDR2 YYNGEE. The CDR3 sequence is CASSVEPSTTDTQYF. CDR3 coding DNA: TGTGCCAGCAGCGTAGAACCAAGTACCACAGATACGCAGTATTTT.

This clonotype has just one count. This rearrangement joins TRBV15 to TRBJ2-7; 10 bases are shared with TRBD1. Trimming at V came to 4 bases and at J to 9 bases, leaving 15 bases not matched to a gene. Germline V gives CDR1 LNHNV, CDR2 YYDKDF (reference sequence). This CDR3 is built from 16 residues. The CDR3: CATSTNYGTGAGLQYF. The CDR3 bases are TGTGCCACCAGCACCAACTATGGGACAGGGGCGGGTTTGCAGTACTTC. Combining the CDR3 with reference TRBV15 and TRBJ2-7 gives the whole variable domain DAMVIQNPRYQVTQFGKPVTLSCSQTLNHNVMYWYQQKSSQAPKLLFHYYDKDFNNEADTPDNFQSRRPNTSFCFLDIRSPGLGDTAMYLCATSTNYGTGAGLQYFGPGTRLTVT.

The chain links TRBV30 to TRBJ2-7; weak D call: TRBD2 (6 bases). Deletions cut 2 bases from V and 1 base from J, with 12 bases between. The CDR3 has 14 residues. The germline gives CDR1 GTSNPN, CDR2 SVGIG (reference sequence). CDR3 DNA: TGTGCCTGGAGTCACCCGGGACTTTCCTACGAGCAGTACTTC. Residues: CAWSHPGLSYEQYF. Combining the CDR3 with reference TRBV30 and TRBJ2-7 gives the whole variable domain SQTIHQWPATLVQPVGSPLSLECTVEGTSNPNLYWYRQAAGRGLQLLFYSVGIGQISSEVPQNLSASRPQDRQFILSSKKLLLSDSGFYLCAWSHPGLSYEQYFGPGTRLTVT.

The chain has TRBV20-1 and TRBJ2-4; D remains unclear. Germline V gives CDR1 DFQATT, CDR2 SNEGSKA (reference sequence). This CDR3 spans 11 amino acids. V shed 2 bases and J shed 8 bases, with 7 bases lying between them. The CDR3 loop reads CSARSSHIQYF. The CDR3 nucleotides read TGCAGTGCTAGATCAAGTCACATTCAGTACTTC.

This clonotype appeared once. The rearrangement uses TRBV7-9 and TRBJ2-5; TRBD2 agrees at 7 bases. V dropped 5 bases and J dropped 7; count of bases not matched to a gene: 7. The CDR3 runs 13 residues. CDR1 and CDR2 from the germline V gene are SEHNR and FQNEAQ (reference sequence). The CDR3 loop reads CASSREGRGTQYF. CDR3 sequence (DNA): TGTGCCAGCAGCCGCGAGGGGAGGGGGACCCAGTACTTC.

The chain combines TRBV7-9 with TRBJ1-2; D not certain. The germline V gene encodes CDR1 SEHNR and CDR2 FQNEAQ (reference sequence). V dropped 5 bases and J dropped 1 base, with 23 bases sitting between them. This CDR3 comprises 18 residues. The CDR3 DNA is TGTGCCAGCAGCAGAGGTACGGGTCTCGGAAATTTTAACTATGGCTACACCTTC. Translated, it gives CASSRGTGLGNFNYGYTF.

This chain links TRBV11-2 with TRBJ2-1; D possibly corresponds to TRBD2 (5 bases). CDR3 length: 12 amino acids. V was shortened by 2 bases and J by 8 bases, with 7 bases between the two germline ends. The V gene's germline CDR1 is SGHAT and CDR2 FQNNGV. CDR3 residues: CASSLLRDEQFF. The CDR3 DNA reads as TGTGCCAGCAGCTTATTGAGGGATGAGCAGTTCTTC.

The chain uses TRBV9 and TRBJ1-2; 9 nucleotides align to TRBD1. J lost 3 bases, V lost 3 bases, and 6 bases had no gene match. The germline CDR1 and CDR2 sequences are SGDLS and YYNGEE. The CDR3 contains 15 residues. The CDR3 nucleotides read TGTGCCAGCAGCGACTCACAGGGGGCCGACTATGGCTACACCTTC. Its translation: CASSDSQGADYGYTF.

CDR3 sequence (DNA): TGTGCCAGCAGTTCAAGCATCCCGGGAGGAGGCACAGATACGCAGTATTTT. It yields the protein CASSSSIPGGGTDTQYF. The chain recombines TRBV7-2 with TRBJ2-3; 7 nucleotides match TRBD2. V lost 6 bases, J lost 1 base, and 13 bases stayed unmatched. CDR1 and CDR2 (germline): SGHTA, FQGNSA. The CDR3 sequence is 17 residues long.

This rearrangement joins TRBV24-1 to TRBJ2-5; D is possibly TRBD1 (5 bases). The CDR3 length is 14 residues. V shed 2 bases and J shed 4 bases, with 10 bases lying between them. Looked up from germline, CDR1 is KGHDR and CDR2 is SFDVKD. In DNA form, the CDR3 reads TGTGCCACCAGTGATTCTACAAGGGGAGAGACCCAGTACTTC. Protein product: CATSDSTRGETQYF.